This T cell receptor (beta chain) was recorded in a study of early stage breast cancer tumors. About the study: ER+/PR+/HER2- status applied to about 70% of the 16 invasive breast tumors. Eight ER+/PR+/HER2- tumors were invasive ductal; four were invasive lobular.

Whole-study results and caveats: Enriched TCRB sequences shared across patients were mostly commonly generated sequences. Comparing each tissue with blood distinguished tumor from normal in about 85% of the 16 patients.

Comment on this clone: The antigen is undetermined.

With 5 bases removed from V and 1 base from J, the gap between germline ends came to 15 bases. The germline CDR1 and CDR2 sequences are SGHVS and FQNEAQ. The CDR3 consists of 15 residues. Assay used: immunoSEQ multiplex PCR; TCRdb lists only in-frame clones, some missing. The table has under 45,000 clones, approximately 69% seen once. The clonotype comes from a person aged 55-75 years with breast cancer. V usage is TRBV7-8 and J usage is TRBJ2-7, with D maybe TRBD1 (6 bases). Sequencing used blood. Written as DNA, the CDR3 is TGTGCCAGCAGCCAGGGGCCAGGTCGATCCTACGAGCAGTACTTC. Protein sequence: CASSQGPGRSYEQYF.